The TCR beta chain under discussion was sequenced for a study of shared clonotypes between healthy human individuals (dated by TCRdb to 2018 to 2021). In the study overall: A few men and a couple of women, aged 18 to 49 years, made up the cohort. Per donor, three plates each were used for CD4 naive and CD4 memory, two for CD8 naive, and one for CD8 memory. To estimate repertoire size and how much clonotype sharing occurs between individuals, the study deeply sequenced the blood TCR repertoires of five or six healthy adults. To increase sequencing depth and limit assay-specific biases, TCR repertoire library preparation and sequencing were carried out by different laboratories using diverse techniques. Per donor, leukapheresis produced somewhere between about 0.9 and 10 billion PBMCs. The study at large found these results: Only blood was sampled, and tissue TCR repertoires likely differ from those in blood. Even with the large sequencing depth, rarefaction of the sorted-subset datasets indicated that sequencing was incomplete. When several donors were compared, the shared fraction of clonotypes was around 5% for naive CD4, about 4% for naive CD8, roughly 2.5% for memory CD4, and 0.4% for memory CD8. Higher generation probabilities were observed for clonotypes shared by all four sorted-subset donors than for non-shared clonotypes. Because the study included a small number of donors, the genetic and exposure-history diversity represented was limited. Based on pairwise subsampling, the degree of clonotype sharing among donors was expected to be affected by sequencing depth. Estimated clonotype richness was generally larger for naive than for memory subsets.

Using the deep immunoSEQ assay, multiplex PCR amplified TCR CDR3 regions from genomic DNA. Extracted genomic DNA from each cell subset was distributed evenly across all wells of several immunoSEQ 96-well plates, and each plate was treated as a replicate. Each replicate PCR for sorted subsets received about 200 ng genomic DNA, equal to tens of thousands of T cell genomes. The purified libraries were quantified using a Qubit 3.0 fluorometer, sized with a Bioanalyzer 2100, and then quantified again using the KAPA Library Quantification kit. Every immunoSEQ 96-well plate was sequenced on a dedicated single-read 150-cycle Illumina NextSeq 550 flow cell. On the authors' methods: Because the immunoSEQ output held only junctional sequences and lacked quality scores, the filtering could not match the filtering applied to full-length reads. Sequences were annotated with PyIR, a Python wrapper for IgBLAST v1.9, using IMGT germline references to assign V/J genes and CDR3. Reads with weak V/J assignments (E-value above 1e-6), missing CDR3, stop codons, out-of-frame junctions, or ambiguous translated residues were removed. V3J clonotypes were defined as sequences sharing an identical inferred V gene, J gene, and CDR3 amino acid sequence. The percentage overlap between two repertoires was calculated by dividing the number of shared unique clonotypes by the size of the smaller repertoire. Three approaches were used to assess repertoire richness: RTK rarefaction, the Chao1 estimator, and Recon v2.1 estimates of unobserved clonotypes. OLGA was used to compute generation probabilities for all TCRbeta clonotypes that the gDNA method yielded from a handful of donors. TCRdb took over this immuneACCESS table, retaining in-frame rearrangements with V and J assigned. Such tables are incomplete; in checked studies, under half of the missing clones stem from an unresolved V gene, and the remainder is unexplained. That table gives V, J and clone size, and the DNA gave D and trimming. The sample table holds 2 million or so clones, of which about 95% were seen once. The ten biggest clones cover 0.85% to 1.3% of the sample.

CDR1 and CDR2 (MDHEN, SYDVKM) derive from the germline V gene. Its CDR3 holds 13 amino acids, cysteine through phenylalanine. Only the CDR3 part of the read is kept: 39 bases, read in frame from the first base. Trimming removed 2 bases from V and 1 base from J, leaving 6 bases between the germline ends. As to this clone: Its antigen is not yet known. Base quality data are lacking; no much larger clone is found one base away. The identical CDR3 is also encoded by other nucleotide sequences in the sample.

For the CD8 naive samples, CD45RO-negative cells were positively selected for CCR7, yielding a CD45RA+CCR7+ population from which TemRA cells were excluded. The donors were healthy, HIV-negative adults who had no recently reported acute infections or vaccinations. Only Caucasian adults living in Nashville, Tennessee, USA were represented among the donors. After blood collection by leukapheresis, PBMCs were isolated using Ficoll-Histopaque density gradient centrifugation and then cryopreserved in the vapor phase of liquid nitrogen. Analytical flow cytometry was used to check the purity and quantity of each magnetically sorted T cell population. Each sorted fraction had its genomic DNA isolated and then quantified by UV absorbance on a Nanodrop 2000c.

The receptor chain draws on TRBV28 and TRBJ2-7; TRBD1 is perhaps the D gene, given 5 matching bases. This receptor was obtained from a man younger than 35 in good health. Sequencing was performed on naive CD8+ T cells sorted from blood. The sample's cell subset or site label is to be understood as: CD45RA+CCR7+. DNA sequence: TGTGCCAGCAGTTTAAGGGGTTCCTACGAGCAGTACTTC. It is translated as CASSLRGSYEQYF.